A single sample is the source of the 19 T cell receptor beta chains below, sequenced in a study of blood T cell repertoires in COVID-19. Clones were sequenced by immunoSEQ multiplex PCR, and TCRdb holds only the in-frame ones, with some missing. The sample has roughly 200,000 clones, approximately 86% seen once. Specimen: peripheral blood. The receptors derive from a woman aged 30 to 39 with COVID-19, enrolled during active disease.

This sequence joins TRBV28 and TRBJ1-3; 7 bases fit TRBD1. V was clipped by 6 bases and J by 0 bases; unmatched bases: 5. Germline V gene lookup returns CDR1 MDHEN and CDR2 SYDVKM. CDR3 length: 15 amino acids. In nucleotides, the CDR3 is TGTGCCAGCAGACGGGACAGAAACTCTGGAAACACCATATATTTT. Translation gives CASRRDRNSGNTIYF.

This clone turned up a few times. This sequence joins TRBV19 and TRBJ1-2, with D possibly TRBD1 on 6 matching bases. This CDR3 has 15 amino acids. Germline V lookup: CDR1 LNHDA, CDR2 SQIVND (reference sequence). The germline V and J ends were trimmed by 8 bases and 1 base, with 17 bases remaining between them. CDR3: CASRPGQSFNYGYTF. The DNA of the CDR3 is TGTGCCAGTCGCCCCGGACAGTCTTTTAACTATGGCTACACCTTC. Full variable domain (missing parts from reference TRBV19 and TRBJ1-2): DGGITQSPKYLFRKEGQNVTLSCEQNLNHDAMYWYRQDPGQGLRLIYYSQIVNDFQKGDIAEGYSVSREKKESFPLTVTSAQKNPTAFYLCASRPGQSFNYGYTFGSGTRLTVV.

The CDR3 coding sequence is TGTGCCATCAGACTAGCGGACTACAATGAGCAGTTCTTC. This translates into CAIRLADYNEQFF. This chain links TRBV10-3 with TRBJ2-1, with TRBD2 matching over 8 bases. The CDR3 extends over 13 amino acids. Trimming at V came to 6 bases and at J to 3 bases, leaving 1 base not matched to a gene. The germline CDR1 and CDR2 sequences are ENHRY and SYGVKD.

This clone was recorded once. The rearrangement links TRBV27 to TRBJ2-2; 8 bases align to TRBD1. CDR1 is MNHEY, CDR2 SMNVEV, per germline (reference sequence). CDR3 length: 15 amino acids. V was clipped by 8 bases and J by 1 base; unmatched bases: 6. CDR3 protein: CASHSGTGNTGELFF. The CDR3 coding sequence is TGTGCCAGCCACTCCGGGACAGGGAACACCGGGGAGCTGTTTTTT.

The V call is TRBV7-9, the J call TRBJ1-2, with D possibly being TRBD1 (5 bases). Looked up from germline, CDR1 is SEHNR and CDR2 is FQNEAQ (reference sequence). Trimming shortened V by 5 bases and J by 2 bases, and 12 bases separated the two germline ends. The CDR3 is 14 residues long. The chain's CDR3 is CASSRGTENYGYTF. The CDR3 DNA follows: TGTGCCAGCAGCCGGGGGACGGAGAACTATGGCTACACCTTC.

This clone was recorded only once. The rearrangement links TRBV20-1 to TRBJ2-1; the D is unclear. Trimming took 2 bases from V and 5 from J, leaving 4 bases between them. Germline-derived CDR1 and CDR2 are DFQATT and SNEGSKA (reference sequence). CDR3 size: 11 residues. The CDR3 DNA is TGCAGTGCTAGACTTAACAATGAGCAGTTCTTC. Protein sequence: CSARLNNEQFF.

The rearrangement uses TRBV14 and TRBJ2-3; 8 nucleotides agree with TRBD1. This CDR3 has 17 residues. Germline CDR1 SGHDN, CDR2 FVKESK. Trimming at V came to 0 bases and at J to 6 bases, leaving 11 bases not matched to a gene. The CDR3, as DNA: TGTGCCAGCAGCCAAGAGTGGGGCAGGGGGCGATTGGATACGCAGTATTTT. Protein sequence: CASSQEWGRGRLDTQYF.

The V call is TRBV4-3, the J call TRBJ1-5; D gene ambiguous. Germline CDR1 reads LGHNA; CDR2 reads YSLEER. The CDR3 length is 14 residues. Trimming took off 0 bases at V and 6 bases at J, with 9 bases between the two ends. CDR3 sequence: CASSQDFSGQPQHF. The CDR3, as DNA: TGCGCCAGCAGCCAAGATTTTAGCGGTCAGCCCCAGCATTTT.

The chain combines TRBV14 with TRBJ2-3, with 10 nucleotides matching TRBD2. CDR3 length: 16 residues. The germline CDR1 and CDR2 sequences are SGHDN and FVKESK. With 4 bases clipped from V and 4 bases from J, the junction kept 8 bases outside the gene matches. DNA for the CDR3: TGTGCCAGCAGCCCGGGGGGACTAGCGCACGCAGATACGCAGTATTTT. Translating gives CASSPGGLAHADTQYF.

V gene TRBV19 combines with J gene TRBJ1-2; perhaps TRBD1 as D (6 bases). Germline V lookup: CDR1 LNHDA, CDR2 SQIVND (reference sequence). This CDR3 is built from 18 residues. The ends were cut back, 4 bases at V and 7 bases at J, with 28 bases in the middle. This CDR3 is CASSTGNRAPLHMSGYTF. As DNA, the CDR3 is TGTGCCAGTAGTACCGGAAACAGGGCTCCCCTCCATATGAGTGGCTACACCTTC.

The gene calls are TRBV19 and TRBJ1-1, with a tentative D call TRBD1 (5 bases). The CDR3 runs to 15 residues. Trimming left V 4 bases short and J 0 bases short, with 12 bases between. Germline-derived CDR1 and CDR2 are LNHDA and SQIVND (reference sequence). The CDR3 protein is CASSNPGLVNTEAFF. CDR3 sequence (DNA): TGTGCCAGTAGTAATCCGGGACTCGTGAACACTGAAGCTTTCTTT.

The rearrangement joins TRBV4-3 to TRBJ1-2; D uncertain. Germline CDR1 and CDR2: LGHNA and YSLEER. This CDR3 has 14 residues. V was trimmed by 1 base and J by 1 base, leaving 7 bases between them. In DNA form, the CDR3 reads TGCGCCAGCAGCCAAGGACACCTTAACTATGGCTACACCTTC. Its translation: CASSQGHLNYGYTF.

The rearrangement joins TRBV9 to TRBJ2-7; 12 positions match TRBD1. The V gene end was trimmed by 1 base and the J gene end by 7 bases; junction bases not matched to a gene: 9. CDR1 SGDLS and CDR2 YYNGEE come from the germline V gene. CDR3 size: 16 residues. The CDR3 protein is CASSVTTGTGGEEQYF. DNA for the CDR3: TGTGCCAGCAGCGTAACCACCGGGACAGGGGGCGAAGAGCAGTACTTC.

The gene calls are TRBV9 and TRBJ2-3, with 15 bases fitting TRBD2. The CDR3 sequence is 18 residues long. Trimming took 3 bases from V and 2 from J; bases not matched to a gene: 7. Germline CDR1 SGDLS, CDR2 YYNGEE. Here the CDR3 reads CASSGGLAGGHATDTQYF. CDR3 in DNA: TGTGCCAGCAGCGGCGGACTAGCGGGGGGGCATGCCACAGATACGCAGTATTTT.

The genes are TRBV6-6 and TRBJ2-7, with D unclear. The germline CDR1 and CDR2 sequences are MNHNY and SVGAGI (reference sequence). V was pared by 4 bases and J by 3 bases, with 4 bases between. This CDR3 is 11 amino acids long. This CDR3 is CASSSLYEQYF. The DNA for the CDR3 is TGTGCCAGCAGTTCCCTCTACGAGCAGTACTTC.

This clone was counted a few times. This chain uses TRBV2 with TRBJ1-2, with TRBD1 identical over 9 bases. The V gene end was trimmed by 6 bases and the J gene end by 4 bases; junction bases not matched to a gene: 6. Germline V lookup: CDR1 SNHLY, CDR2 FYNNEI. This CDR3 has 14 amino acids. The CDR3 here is CASSLTGGGYGYTF. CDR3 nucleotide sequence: TGTGCCAGCAGCTTGACAGGGGGAGGCTATGGCTACACCTTC. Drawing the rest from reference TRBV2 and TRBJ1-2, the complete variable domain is EPEVTQTPSHQVTQMGQEVILRCVPISNHLYFYWYRQILGQKVEFLVSFYNNEISEKSEIFDDQFSVERPDGSNFTLKIRSTKLEDSAMYFCASSLTGGGYGYTFGSGTRLTVV.

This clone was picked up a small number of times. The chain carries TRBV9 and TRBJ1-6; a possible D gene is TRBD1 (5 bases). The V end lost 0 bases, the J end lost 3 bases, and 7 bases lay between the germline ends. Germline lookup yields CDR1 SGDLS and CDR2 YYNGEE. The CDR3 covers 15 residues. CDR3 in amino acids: CASSVDGGYNSPLHF. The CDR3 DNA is TGTGCCAGCAGCGTAGACGGGGGCTATAATTCACCCCTCCACTTT. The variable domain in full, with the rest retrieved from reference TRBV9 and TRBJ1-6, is DSGVTQTPKHLITATGQRVTLRCSPRSGDLSVYWYQQSLDQGLQFLIQYYNGEERAKGNILERFSAQQFPDLHSELNLSSLELGDSALYFCASSVDGGYNSPLHFGNGTRLTVT.

The CDR3 spells CASSLDRTASGNTIYF. The CDR3, as DNA: TGTGCCAGCAGCCTGGACAGGACAGCATCTGGAAACACCATATATTTT. The rearrangement links TRBV5-4 to TRBJ1-3, with TRBD1 identical over 7 bases. Germline V gene lookup returns CDR1 SGHNT and CDR2 YYREEE (reference sequence). V trimming: 4 bases; J trimming: 1 base; junction bases outside the gene matches: 8. There are 16 residues in the CDR3.

CDR3 DNA: TGTGCCAGCAGTACCACAGGGGGAGGAAACACTGAAGCTTTCTTT. It codes for CASSTTGGGNTEAFF. The chain uses TRBV25-1 and TRBJ1-1, with 8 bases identical to TRBD1. J lost 2 bases, V lost 5 bases, and 7 bases had no gene match. Germline CDR1 MGHDK, CDR2 SYGVNS. This CDR3 is built from 15 residues.